One sample yielded the 23 T cell receptor beta chains listed below, sequenced in a study of T cell repertoires in cytomegalovirus infection. Antigen specificity for these receptors is unknown. TCRdb independently ran MiXCR on the reads; one entry per CDR3 protein. The top ten hold 13% of the sample, which has some 940,000 distinct CDR3 sequences, roughly 30% seen once. Source: cultured CD8+ T cells from PBMCs, taken from culture after CMV antigen stimulation. These receptors all come from a human donor in good health (CMV status not recorded). Some clones in this sample may be carry-over from other donors' samples.

This clonotype came up many times. The chain couples TRBV28 to TRBJ1-1; 8 bases align to TRBD1. The germline V gene encodes CDR1 MDHEN and CDR2 SYDVKM. After removal of 6 bases from V and 5 bases from J, the junction contained 8 bases not matched to a gene. The length of the CDR3 is 14 residues. CDR3 DNA sequence: TGTGCCAGCAGAGACAGGGGTTGGTTGACTGAAGCTTTCTTT. Protein: CASRDRGWLTEAFF.

The CDR3 DNA sequence: TGTGCCAGTAGTAACATTCGACAGGGCCGCTCATACAATGAGCAGTTCTTC. Residues: CASSNIRQGRSYNEQFF. The chain joins TRBV19 to TRBJ2-1; 7 bases align to TRBD1. Unmatched junction bases numbered 13, after V lost 4 bases and J lost 4 bases. This CDR3 has 17 residues. Germline CDR1 reads LNHDA; CDR2 reads SQIVND (reference sequence).

The chain employs TRBV2 and TRBJ2-1; 8 bases match TRBD1. The CDR3 has 16 residues. Germline CDR1 and CDR2: SNHLY and FYNNEI. V was clipped by 7 bases and J by 0 bases; unmatched bases: 8. The CDR3 sequence is CASTRTGTTSYNEQFF. DNA for the CDR3: TGTGCCAGCACTAGGACAGGGACGACCTCCTACAATGAGCAGTTCTTC.

J is TRBJ1-2 and V is TRBV12-3 or TRBV12-4, with TRBD1 matching 12 bases. Trimming at V came to 5 bases and at J to 8 bases, leaving 15 bases not matched to a gene. This CDR3 has 17 amino acids. The CDR3 DNA is TGTGCCAGCAGTGATACAGGGACAGGGGGCGTCCTAGGAGGCTACACCTTC. As protein: CASSDTGTGGVLGGYTF.

This chain joins TRBV27 and TRBJ1-2; D gene unclear. Germline V gene lookup returns CDR1 MNHEY and CDR2 SMNVEV (reference sequence). This CDR3 comprises 10 residues. Trimming shortened V by 8 bases and J by 8 bases, and 9 bases separated the two germline ends. This CDR3 reads CASYKDGYTF. CDR3 DNA: TGTGCCAGCTACAAGGACGGCTACACCTTC.

The rearrangement uses TRBV2 and TRBJ2-6, with a possible D match to TRBD1 (5 bases). CDR3 length equals 17 residues. V gave up 3 bases and J gave up 0 bases, with 12 bases separating them. CDR1 is SNHLY, CDR2 FYNNEI, per germline. The CDR3 DNA reads as TGTGCCAGCAGTGAGCTAGGGGATGGCTCTGGGGCCAACGTCCTGACTTTC. Its translation is CASSELGDGSGANVLTF.

This clonotype was found a few times. CDR3 in amino acids: CASSYGTGVYNEQFF. CDR3 DNA sequence: TGTGCCAGCAGTTACGGCACAGGGGTATACAATGAGCAGTTCTTC. V and J are TRBV6-2 or TRBV6-3 and TRBJ2-1; 7 bases align to TRBD1. The CDR3 runs to 15 residues. After removal of 2 bases from V and 4 bases from J, the junction contained 5 bases not matched to a gene. Germline V gene sequence: CDR1 MNHEY, CDR2 SVGEGT.

J is TRBJ1-1 and V is TRBV3-1; unclear D gene. From germline, CDR1 is LGHDT and CDR2 YNNKEL (reference sequence). This CDR3 contains 12 residues. Trimming shortened V by 3 bases and J by 6 bases, and 8 bases separated the two germline ends. The DNA of the CDR3 is TGTGCCAGCAGCCACTGGAGCGCTGAAGCTTTCTTT. This encodes CASSHWSAEAFF.

This rearrangement joins TRBV6-1 to TRBJ2-3; D ambiguous. V dropped 4 bases and J dropped 3 bases, with 17 bases sitting between them. Germline V CDR1 and CDR2: MNHNS, SASEGT. The length of the CDR3 is 16 residues. The CDR3 here is CASSVGSQSRTDTQYF. The CDR3 nucleotides are TGTGCCAGCAGTGTTGGGTCACAAAGCCGGACAGATACGCAGTATTTT.

This rearrangement joins TRBV19 to TRBJ1-1, with D unresolved. Germline CDR1 and CDR2: LNHDA and SQIVND (reference sequence). The CDR3 loop spans 16 amino acids. Trimming removed 6 bases at V and 2 bases at J, with 19 bases between. The DNA of the CDR3 is TGTGCCAGTAGGGCCCTTCGGGAGCTATCTAACACTGAAGCTTTCTTT. As protein: CASRALRELSNTEAFF.

Ten or more counts support this clonotype. One end of the junction does not line up with germline, which may come from a read error. The chain links TRBV7-2 to TRBJ2-1, with 11 bases fitting TRBD2. The CDR3 covers 12 residues. CDR1 and CDR2 (germline): SGHTA, FQGNSA. The CDR3 DNA follows: TGTGCCAGCAGCCCCGACCTAGCGGGGGGCTCCTTC. This codes for CASSPDLAGGSF.

This clonotype was found a few times. The chain employs TRBV6-2 or TRBV6-3 and TRBJ2-3; 8 bases are shared with TRBD2. With 6 bases clipped from V and 3 bases from J, the junction kept 11 bases outside the gene matches. Germline CDR1 reads MNHEY; CDR2 reads SVGEGT. CDR3 length: 16 amino acids. CDR3 amino acids: CASSTGGGLGTDTQYF. The CDR3 region has the DNA TGTGCCAGCAGCACCGGGGGGGGGCTTGGAACAGATACGCAGTATTTT.

V gene TRBV13 combines with J gene TRBJ1-1, with D perhaps TRBD1 (5 bases). The CDR3 is made up of 14 amino acids. Germline CDR1 PRHDT, CDR2 FYEKMQ (reference sequence). V gave up 6 bases and J gave up 0 bases, with 11 bases separating them. The CDR3 sequence: CASRFGGLNTEAFF. CDR3 DNA: TGTGCCAGCAGATTCGGGGGTCTGAACACTGAAGCTTTCTTT.

This clonotype occurred a few times. The CDR3 coding sequence is TGTGCCAGCAGTTACTCTGGGACAGGGGCACACAATGAGCAGTTCTTC. It yields the protein CASSYSGTGAHNEQFF. The chain links TRBV6-5 to TRBJ2-1; 10 nucleotides match TRBD1. The CDR3 is 16 amino acids. V was pared by 0 bases and J by 5 bases, with 4 bases of the junction left unmatched. Germline V CDR1 and CDR2: MNHEY, SVGAGI.

This clonotype has a handful of counts. One end of the junction varies from germline; a read error may be responsible. CDR3 sequence reads: CASSSRLAGGHSGELFF. Here the CDR3 DNA reads TGTGCTAGCAGCTCTCGACTAGCGGGGGGCCATTCCGGGGAGCTGTTTTTT. This chain joins TRBV7-7 and TRBJ2-2, with 13 bases that match TRBD2. CDR1 SSHAT and CDR2 FNYEAQ come from the germline V gene (reference sequence). The CDR3 has 17 amino acids.

This clonotype showed up many times. The chain is built from TRBV7-2 and TRBJ2-1; D assignment may be TRBD1 or TRBD2 (5 bases each). The CDR3 contains 18 residues. V was clipped by 1 base and J by 4 bases, with 20 bases between them. Germline lookup yields CDR1 SGHTA and CDR2 FQGNSA. CDR3 nucleotide sequence: TGTGCCAGCAGCTTAGGTCGGGACGTTTTAAGGCTTTACAATGAGCAGTTCTTC. Translation gives CASSLGRDVLRLYNEQFF. The full variable domain, completed using reference TRBV7-2 and TRBJ2-1, is GAGVSQSPSNKVTEKGKDVELRCDPISGHTALYWYRQSLGQGLEFLIYFQGNSAPDKSGLPSDRFSAERTGGSVSTLTIQRTQQEDSAVYLCASSLGRDVLRLYNEQFFGPGTRLTVL.

J is TRBJ2-2 and V is TRBV7-8; 9 positions match TRBD1. The CDR3 spans 15 residues. Germline assignment: CDR1 SGHVS and CDR2 FQNEAQ. Unmatched junction bases numbered 5, after V lost 6 bases and J lost 3 bases. This CDR3 is CASSPTGGDTGELFF. In nucleotides, the CDR3 is TGTGCCAGCAGTCCTACAGGGGGCGACACCGGGGAGCTGTTTTTT.

This clonotype was detected only a few times. This chain joins TRBV28 and TRBJ1-6, with TRBD1 matching 8 bases. J was trimmed by 8 bases and V by 6 bases; bases with no gene match: 6. This CDR3 region has 14 residues. Germline-derived CDR1 and CDR2 are MDHEN and SYDVKM. The CDR3 protein is CASREGQGHSPLHF. Here the CDR3 DNA reads TGTGCCAGCAGGGAAGGACAGGGTCATTCACCCCTCCACTTT.

This rearrangement joins TRBV6-5 to TRBJ2-2; either TRBD1 or TRBD2 may fit D (5 bases each). Germline loops: CDR1 MNHEY, CDR2 SVGAGI. V lost 2 bases and J lost 0, with 16 bases in between. The CDR3 extends over 18 amino acids. DNA for the CDR3: TGTGCCAGCAGTTACCACGAGGGGACCCCTTCGAACACCGGGGAGCTGTTTTTT. Its translation: CASSYHEGTPSNTGELFF.

To note about this clonotype: This clone may be a read error of a much larger clone one base away. This chain links TRBV7-6 with TRBJ2-7; D is possibly TRBD1 (6 bases). CDR3 length equals 15 residues. The germline V gene has CDR1 SGHVS and CDR2 FNYEAQ. The CDR3 protein is CASSLEQGVSYEQCF. The CDR3, as DNA: TGTGCCAGCAGCTTAGAACAGGGCGTAAGCTACGAGCAGTGCTTC. Full variable domain (missing parts from reference TRBV7-6 and TRBJ2-7): GAGVSQSPRYKVTKRGQDVALRCDPISGHVSLYWYRQALGQGPEFLTYFNYEAQQDKSGLPNDRFSAERPEGSISTLTIQRTEQRDSAMYRCASSLEQGVSYEQCFGPGTRLTVT.

J is TRBJ2-2 and V is TRBV6-6; D could derive from TRBD1 or TRBD2 (5 bases each). This CDR3 spans 15 amino acids. CDR1 is MNHNY, CDR2 SVGAGI, per germline (reference sequence). Between the trimmed V and J ends, which lost 6 bases and 4 bases, there was a span of 15 bases. The CDR3 DNA follows: TGTGCCAGCAGGGCATCCGGGACGGTCACCGGGGAGCTGTTTTTT. Its protein is CASRASGTVTGELFF.

This clonotype was picked up a small number of times. The chain joins TRBV7-6 to TRBJ1-1; D not resolved. Germline V gene data show CDR1 as SGHVS and CDR2 as FNYEAQ. This CDR3 contains 17 residues. Trimming took 0 bases from V and 1 from J, leaving 15 bases between them. The CDR3 is CASSLAMRGRQNTEAFF. The CDR3 bases are TGTGCCAGCAGCTTAGCGATGAGAGGCAGGCAGAACACTGAAGCTTTCTTT.

This clonotype appeared a few times. This sequence joins TRBV25-1 and TRBJ1-5; D possibly corresponds to TRBD1 (6 bases). The germline CDR1 and CDR2 sequences are MGHDK and SYGVNS. The germline V and J ends were trimmed by 4 bases and 5 bases, with 12 bases remaining between them. The CDR3 extends over 14 amino acids. Here the CDR3 reads CASSGRGGDQPQHF. As DNA, the CDR3 is TGTGCCAGCAGTGGCAGGGGAGGGGATCAGCCCCAGCATTTT.